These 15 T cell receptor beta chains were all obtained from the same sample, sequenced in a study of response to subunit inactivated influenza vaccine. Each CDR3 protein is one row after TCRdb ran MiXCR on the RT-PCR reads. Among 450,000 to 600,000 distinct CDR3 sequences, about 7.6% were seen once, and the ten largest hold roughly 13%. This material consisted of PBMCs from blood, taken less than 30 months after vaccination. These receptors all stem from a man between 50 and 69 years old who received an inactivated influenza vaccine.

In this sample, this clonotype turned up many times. This CDR3 reads CASSPSRSYNEQFF. The DNA of the CDR3 is TGTGCCAGCAGCCCCTCACGCTCCTACAATGAGCAGTTCTTC. This sequence joins TRBV12-3 or TRBV12-4 and TRBJ2-1; D remains ambiguous. The CDR3 length is 14 residues. V gave up 6 bases and J gave up 0 bases, with 9 bases separating them.

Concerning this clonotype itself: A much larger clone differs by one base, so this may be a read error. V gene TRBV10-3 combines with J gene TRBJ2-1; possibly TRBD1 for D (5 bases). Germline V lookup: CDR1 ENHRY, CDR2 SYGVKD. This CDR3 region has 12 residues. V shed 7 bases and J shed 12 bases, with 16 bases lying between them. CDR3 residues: CAIILDTLAQFF. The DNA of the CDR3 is TGTGCCATCATCTTGGACACTCTTGCGCAGTTCTTC.

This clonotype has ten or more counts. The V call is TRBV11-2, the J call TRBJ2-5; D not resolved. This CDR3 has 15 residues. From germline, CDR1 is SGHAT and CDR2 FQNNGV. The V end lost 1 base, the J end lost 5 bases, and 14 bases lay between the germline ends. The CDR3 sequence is CASSLAPGSWETQYF. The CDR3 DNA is TGTGCCAGCAGCTTAGCCCCGGGTAGTTGGGAGACCCAGTACTTC.

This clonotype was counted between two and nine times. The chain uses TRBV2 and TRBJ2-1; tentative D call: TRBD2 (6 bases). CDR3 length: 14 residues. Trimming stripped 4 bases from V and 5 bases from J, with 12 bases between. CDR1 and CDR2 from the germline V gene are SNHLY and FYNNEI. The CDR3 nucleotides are TGTGCCAGCAGTGCCCGGGGCGGGGACAATGAGCAGTTCTTC. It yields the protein CASSARGGDNEQFF. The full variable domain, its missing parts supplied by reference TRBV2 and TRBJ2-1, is EPEVTQTPSHQVTQMGQEVILRCVPISNHLYFYWYRQILGQKVEFLVSFYNNEISEKSEIFDDQFSVERPDGSNFTLKIRSTKLEDSAMYFCASSARGGDNEQFFGPGTRLTVL.

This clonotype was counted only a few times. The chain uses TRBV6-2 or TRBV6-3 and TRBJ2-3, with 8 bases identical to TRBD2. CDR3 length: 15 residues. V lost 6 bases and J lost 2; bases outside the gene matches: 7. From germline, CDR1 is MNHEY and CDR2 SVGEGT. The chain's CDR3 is CASRKAGVITDTQYF. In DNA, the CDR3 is TGTGCCAGCAGAAAAGCGGGAGTCATCACAGATACGCAGTATTTT.

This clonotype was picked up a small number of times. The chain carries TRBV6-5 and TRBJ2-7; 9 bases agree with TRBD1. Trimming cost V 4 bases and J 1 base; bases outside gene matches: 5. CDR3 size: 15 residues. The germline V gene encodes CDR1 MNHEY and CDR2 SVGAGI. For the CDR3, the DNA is TGTGCCAGCAGTTTCCACGGGACAGGGTCCTACGAGCAGTACTTC. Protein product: CASSFHGTGSYEQYF.

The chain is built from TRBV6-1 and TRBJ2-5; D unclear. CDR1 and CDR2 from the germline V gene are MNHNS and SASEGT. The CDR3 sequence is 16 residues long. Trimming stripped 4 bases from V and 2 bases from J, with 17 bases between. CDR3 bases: TGTGCCAGCAGTGCCCGCTGGCGGAATGTACAAGAGACCCAGTACTTC. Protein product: CASSARWRNVQETQYF.

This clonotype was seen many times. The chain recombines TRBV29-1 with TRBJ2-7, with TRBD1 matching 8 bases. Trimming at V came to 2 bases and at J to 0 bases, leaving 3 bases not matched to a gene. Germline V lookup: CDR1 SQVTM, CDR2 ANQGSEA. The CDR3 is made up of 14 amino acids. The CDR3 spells CSVELTGDSYEQYF. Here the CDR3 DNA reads TGCAGCGTTGAATTGACAGGGGACTCCTACGAGCAGTACTTC.

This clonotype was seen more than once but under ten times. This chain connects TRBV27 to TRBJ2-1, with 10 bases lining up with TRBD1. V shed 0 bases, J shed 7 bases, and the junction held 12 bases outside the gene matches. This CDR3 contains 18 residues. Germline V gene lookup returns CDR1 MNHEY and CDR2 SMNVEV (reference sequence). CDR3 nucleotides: TGTGCCAGCAGTTTATCGCAGCCCGGGACAGGGGTAGAGAATGAGCAGTTCTTC. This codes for CASSLSQPGTGVENEQFF.

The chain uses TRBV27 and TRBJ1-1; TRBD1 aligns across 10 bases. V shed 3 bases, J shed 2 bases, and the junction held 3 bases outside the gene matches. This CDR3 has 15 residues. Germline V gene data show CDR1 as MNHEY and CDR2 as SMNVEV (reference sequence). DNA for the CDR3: TGTGCCAGCAGTTTCGGACAGGGGGTCAACACTGAAGCTTTCTTT. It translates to CASSFGQGVNTEAFF.

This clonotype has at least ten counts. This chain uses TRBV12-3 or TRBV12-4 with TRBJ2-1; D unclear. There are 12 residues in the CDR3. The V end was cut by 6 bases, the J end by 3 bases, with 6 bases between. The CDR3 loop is CASRGGYNEQFF. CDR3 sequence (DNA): TGTGCCAGCAGGGGCGGCTACAATGAGCAGTTCTTC.

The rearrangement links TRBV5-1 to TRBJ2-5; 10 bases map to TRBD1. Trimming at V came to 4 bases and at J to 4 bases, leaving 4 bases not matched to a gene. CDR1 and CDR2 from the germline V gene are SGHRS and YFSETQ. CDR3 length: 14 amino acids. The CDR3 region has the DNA TGCGCCAGCAGCCGCGGGACAGGGGTAGAGACCCAGTACTTC. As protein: CASSRGTGVETQYF. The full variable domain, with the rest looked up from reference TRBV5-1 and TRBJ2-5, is KAGVTQTPRYLIKTRGQQVTLSCSPISGHRSVSWYQQTPGQGLQFLFEYFSETQRNKGNFPGRFSGRQFSNSRSEMNVSTLELGDSALYLCASSRGTGVETQYFGPGTRLLVL.

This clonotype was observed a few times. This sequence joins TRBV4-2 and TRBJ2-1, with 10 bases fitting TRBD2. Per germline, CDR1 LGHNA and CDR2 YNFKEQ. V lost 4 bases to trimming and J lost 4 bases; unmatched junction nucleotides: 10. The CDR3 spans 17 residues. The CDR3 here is CASSLLSTSGVYNEQFF. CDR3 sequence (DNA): TGTGCCAGCAGCCTTCTCTCCACTAGCGGGGTGTACAATGAGCAGTTCTTC.

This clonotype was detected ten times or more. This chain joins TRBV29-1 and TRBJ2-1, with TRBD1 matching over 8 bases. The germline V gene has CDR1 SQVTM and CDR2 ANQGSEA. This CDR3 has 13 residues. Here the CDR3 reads CSAGTGQGHEQFF. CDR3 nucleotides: TGCAGTGCCGGGACAGGCCAGGGGCATGAGCAGTTCTTC.

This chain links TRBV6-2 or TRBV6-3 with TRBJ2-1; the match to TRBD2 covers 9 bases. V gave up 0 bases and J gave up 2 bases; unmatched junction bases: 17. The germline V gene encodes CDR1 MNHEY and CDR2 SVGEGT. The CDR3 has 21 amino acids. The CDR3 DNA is TGTGCCAGCAGTTACTCTTCTCGTCCGCTAGCGGGGTTCTTTACCTACAATGAGCAGTTCTTC. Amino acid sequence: CASSYSSRPLAGFFTYNEQFF.